The T cell receptor beta chain described here comes from a study of CD8 T cells in ankylosing spondylitis. CDR1 is SGHRS, CDR2 YFSETQ, per germline. This CDR3 has 15 amino acids. This clonotype was seen many times. Germline and junction disagree at one end, which may indicate a read error. Making use of molecular barcodes, quantitative 5'-RACE generated TCR beta libraries. TCRdb processed the 5' RACE reads anew with MiXCR; each CDR3 protein has one entry. Altogether under 200,000 distinct CDR3 sequences are present, roughly 11% being singletons, with the ten largest covering about 27%. The sequenced sample was blood, either unsorted or a sorted T cell fraction (not recorded which). The receptor was isolated from a male donor with ankylosing spondylitis or in good health (not recorded which). The genes are TRBV5-1 and TRBJ2-1, with TRBD2 matching over 9 bases. CDR3 nucleotide sequence: TGTGCCAGCAGCTTAGGGCTAGCGGGGTACAATGAGCAGTTCTTC. This sequence encodes CASSLGLAGYNEQFF.